Listed below are T cell receptor beta chains from one sample, sequenced in a study of a mutant IDH1 vaccine in newly diagnosed glioma. Profiling relied on immunoSEQ multiplex PCR, and the TCRdb table lists in-frame clones only, not all of them. The data contain around 52,000 clones, more than 70% of them singletons. Antigen specificity for these receptors is unknown. Sequenced here: PBMCs, sampled from a glioma patient whose treatment included an IDH1 peptide vaccine. The receptors shown here come from a woman aged 40 to 55 with glioma. Each CDR3 is given with its conserved first and last residue. Each record gives: D gene, V gene, clone size, J gene, CDR3 protein, CDR3 DNA. The D gene is left open where the match is weak. The size field is filled for only some rows; it gives once, few, many or a size class.

>TRBD2|TRBV5-1|-|TRBJ2-1
CASMHLPVRGGYREQFF
TGCGCCAGCATGCATTTGCCGGTTCGCGGGGGGTATCGTGAGCAGTTCTTC
>-|TRBV6-1|-|TRBJ1-6
CAGGLEEFSPLHF
TGTGCCGGCGGTCTCGAGGAATTTTCACCCCTCCACTTT
>TRBD1|TRBV29-1|few|TRBJ1-1
CSVEIDRGRNRGNTEAFF
TGCAGCGTTGAAATTGACAGGGGGCGAAACCGGGGAAACACTGAAGCTTTCTTT
>-|TRBV2|few|TRBJ1-1
CASGVSEAFF
TGTGCCAGCGGGGTCTCTGAAGCTTTCTTT
>-|TRBV5-5|-|TRBJ2-7
CASSLQESVRQYF
TGTGCCAGCAGCTTGCAGGAGTCGGTACGGCAGTACTTC
>TRBD2|TRBV7-9|-|TRBJ2-5
CASSLVGGGAGETQYF
TGTGCCAGCAGCTTAGTCGGCGGGGGGGCCGGAGAGACCCAGTACTTC
>TRBD1|TRBV5-1|-|TRBJ2-3
CASRTGAGDTQYF
TGCGCCAGCAGGACAGGGGCTGGAGATACGCAGTATTTT
>-|TRBV5-1|-|TRBJ2-2
CASSPLRDKNTGELFF
TGCGCCAGCAGCCCGTTGCGGGACAAGAACACCGGGGAGCTGTTTTTT
>TRBD1|TRBV5-1|-|TRBJ2-7
CASSLFSAGATGGREQYF
TGCGCCAGCAGCCTTTTTTCCGCCGGGGCGACAGGGGGGCGCGAGCAGTACTTC
>-|TRBV27|-|TRBJ2-5
CASRDTRETQYF
TGTGCCAGCAGAGACACCCGGGAGACCCAGTACTTC
>TRBD1|TRBV7-9|-|TRBJ1-2
CASRGQGDGYTF
TGTGCCAGCAGGGGACAGGGGGACGGCTACACCTTC
>TRBD1|TRBV7-9|-|TRBJ2-2
CASSLQGAGTGELFF
TGTGCCAGCAGCTTGCAGGGGGCAGGTACCGGGGAGCTGTTTTTT
>TRBD1|TRBV7-2|-|TRBJ1-2
CASSLTGTGGSYGYTF
TGTGCCAGCAGCTTAACCGGGACAGGGGGCAGCTATGGCTACACCTTC
>-|TRBV7-8|-|TRBJ2-7
CASSLAGLGYEQYF
TGTGCCAGCAGCTTAGCGGGGTTGGGCTACGAGCAGTACTTC
>-|TRBV6-6|few|TRBJ1-3
CASSSREVYSGNTIYF
TGTGCCAGCAGTTCGAGGGAGGTTTACTCTGGAAACACCATATATTTT
>TRBD2|TRBV5-4|-|TRBJ2-5
CASSPGTSGGALETQYF
TGTGCCAGCAGCCCCGGGACTAGCGGGGGGGCCCTGGAGACCCAGTACTTC
>-|TRBV11-2|-|TRBJ1-6
CASSINREGNSPLHF
TGTGCCAGCAGCATCAACAGAGAGGGGAATTCACCCCTCCACTTT